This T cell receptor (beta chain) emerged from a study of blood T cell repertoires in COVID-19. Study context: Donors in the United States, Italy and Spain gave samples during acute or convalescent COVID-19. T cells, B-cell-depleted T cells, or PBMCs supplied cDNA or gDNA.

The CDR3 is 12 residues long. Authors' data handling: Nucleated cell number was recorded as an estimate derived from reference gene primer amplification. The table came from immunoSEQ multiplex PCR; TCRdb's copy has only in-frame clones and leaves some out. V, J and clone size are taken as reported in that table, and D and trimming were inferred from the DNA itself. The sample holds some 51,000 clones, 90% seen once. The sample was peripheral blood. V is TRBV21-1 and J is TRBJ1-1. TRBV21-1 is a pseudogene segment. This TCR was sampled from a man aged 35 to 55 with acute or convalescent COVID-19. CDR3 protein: CAISIADTEAFF. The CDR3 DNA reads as TGTGCCATCTCCATTGCGGACACTGAAGCTTTCTTT.